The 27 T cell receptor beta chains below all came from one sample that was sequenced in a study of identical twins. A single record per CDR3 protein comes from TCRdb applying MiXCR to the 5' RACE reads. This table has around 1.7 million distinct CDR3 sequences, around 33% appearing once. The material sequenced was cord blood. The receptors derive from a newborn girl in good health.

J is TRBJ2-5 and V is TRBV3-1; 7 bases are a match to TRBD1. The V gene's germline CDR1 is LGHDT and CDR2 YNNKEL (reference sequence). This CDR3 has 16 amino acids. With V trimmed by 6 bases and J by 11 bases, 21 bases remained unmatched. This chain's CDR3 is CASSIKRLRGGNEQYF. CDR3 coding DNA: TGTGCCAGCAGTATCAAACGACTTCGAGGGGGCAATGAGCAGTACTTC.

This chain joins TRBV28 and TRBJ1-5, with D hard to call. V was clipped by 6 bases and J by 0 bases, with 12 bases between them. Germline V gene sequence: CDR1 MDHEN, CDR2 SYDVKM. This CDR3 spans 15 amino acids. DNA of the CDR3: TGTGCCAGCAGCGGGAGGGAATATAGCAATCAGCCCCAGCATTTT. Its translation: CASSGREYSNQPQHF.

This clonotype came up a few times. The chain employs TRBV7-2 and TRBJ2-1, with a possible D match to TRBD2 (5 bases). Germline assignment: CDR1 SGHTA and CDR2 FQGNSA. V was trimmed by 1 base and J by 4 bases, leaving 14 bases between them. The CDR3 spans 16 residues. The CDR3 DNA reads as TGTGCCAGCAGCTTAGTTAGTGGAGAGCGGTACAATGAGCAGTTCTTC. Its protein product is CASSLVSGERYNEQFF. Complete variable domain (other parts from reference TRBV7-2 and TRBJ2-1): GAGVSQSPSNKVTEKGKDVELRCDPISGHTALYWYRQSLGQGLEFLIYFQGNSAPDKSGLPSDRFSAERTGGSVSTLTIQRTQQEDSAVYLCASSLVSGERYNEQFFGPGTRLTVL.

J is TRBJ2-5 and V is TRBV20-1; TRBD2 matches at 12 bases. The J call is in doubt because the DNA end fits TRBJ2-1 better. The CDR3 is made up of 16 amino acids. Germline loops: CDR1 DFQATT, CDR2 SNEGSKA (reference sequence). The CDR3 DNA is TGCAGTGCCACGACTAGCGGGAGTGCCCTTCAAGAGACCCAGTTCTTC. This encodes CSATTSGSALQETQFF.

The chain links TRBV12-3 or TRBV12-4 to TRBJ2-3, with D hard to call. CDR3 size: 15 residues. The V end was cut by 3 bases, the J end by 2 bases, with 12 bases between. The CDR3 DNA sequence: TGTGCCAGCAGTTTGATGCCCAGCACCACAGATACGCAGTATTTT. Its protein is CASSLMPSTTDTQYF.

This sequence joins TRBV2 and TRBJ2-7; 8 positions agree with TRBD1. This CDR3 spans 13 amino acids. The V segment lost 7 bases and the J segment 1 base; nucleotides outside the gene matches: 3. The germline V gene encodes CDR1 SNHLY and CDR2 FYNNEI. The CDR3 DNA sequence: TGTGCCAGCAATCGGGACAGGTCCTACGAGCAGTACTTC. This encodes CASNRDRSYEQYF.

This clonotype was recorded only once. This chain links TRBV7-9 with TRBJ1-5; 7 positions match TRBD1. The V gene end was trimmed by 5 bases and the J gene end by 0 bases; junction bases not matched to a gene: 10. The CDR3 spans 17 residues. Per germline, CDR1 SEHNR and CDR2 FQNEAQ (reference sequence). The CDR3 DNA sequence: TGTGCCAGCAGCGGTATAGACAGGGACTATAGCAATCAGCCCCAGCATTTT. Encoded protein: CASSGIDRDYSNQPQHF.

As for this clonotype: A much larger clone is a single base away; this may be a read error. The CDR3 coding sequence is TGTACCAGCAGACAGGGGAACACCGGGGAGCTGTTTTTT. It translates to CTSRQGNTGELFF. The J gene is TRBJ2-2, the V gene TRBV2; the match to TRBD1 covers 7 bases. This CDR3 is 13 amino acids long. Per germline, CDR1 SNHLY and CDR2 FYNNEI.

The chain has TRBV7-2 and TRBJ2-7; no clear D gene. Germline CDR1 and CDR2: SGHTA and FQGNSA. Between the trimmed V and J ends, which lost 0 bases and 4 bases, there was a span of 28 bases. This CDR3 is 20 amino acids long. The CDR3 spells CASSLADGVERRLDIYEQYF. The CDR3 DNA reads TGTGCCAGCAGCTTAGCTGATGGGGTGGAAAGACGCCTTGACATTTACGAGCAGTACTTC.

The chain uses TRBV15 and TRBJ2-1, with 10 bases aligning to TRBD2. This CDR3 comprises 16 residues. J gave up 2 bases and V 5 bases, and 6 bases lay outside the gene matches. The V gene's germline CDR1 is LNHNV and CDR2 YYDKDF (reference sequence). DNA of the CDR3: TGTGCCACCAGCCCCGGGACTAGCGTTCCCTACAATGAGCAGTTCTTC. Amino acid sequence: CATSPGTSVPYNEQFF.

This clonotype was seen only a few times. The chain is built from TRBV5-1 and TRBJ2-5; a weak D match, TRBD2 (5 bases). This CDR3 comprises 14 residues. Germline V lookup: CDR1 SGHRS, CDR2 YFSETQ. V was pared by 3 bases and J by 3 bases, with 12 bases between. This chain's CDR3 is CASSWSGLKETQYF. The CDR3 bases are TGCGCCAGCAGCTGGAGCGGACTCAAAGAGACCCAGTACTTC.

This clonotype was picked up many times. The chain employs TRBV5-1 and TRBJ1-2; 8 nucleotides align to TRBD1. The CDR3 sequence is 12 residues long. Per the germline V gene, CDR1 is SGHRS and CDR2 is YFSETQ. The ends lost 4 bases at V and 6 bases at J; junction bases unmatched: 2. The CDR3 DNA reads TGCGCCAGCAGCAAGACAGGGGATGGCTACACCTTC. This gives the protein CASSKTGDGYTF.

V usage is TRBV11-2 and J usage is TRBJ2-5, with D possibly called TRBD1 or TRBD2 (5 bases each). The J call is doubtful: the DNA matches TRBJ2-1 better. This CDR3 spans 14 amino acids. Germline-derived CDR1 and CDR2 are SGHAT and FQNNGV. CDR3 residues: CASSLLSGQETQFF. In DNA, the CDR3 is TGTGCCAGCAGCTTGTTGTCGGGGCAAGAGACCCAGTTCTTC.

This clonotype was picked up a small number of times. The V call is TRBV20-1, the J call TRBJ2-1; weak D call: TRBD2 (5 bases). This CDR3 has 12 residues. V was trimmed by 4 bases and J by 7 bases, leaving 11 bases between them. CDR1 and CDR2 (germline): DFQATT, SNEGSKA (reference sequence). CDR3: CSAMRRGNEQFF. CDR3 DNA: TGCAGTGCTATGAGGCGCGGGAATGAGCAGTTCTTC.

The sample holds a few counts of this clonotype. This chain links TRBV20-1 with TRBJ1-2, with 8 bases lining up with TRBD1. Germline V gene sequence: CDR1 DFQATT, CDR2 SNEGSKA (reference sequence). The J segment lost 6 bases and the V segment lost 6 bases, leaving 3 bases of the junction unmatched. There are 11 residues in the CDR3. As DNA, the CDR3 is TGCAGTGCCCCGACAGGGGATGGCTACACCTTC. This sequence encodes CSAPTGDGYTF.

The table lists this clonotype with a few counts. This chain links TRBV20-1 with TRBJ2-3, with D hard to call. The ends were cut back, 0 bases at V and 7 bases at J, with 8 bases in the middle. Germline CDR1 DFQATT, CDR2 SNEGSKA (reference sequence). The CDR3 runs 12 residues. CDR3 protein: CSARDTLHTQYF. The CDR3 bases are TGCAGTGCTAGAGATACACTTCATACGCAGTATTTT.

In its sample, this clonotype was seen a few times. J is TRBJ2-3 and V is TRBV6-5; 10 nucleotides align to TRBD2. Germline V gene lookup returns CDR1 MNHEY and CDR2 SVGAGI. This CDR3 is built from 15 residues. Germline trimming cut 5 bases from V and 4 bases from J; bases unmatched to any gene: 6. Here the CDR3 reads CASSPGTSVADTQYF. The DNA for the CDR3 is TGTGCCAGCAGTCCCGGGACTAGCGTCGCAGATACGCAGTATTTT.

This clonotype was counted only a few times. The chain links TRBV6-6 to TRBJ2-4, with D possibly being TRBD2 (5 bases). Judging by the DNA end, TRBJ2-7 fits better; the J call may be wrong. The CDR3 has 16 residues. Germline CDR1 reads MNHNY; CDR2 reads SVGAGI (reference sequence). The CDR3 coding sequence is TGTGCCAGCAGCTCACCCGGGGTGCCAAATACCTACGAGCAGTACTTC. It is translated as CASSSPGVPNTYEQYF.

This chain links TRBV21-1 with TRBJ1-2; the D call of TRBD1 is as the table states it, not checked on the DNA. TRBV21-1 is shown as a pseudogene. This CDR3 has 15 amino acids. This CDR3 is CASSHRDRPFYGYTF. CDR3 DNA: TGTGCCAGCAGCCACCGGGACAGGCCCTTCTATGGCTACACCTTC.

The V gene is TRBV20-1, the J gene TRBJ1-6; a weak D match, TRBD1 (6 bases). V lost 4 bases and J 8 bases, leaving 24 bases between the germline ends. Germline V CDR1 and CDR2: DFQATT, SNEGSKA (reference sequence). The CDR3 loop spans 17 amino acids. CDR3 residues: CSAKGGDRPYLDSPLHF. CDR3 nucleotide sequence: TGCAGTGCTAAAGGGGGAGACAGGCCCTACTTGGATTCACCCCTCCACTTT.

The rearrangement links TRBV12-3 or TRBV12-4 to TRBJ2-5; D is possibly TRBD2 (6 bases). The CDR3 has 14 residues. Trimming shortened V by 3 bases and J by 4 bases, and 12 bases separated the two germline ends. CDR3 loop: CASSFSPSVETQYF. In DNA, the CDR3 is TGTGCCAGCAGTTTCTCACCTAGCGTAGAGACCCAGTACTTC.

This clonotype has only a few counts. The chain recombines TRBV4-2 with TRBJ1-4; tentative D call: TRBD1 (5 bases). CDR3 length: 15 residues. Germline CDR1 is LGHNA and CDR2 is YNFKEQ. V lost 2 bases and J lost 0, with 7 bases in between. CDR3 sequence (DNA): TGTGCCAGCAGCCAATGGGGGGCAACTAATGAAAAACTGTTTTTT. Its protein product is CASSQWGATNEKLFF.

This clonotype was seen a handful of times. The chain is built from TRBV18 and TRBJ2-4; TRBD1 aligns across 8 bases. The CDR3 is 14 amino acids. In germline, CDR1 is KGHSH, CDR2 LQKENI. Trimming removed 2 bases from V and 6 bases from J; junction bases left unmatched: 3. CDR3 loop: CASSPAGGGNIQYF. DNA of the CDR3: TGTGCCAGCTCACCAGCAGGGGGCGGAAACATTCAGTACTTC.

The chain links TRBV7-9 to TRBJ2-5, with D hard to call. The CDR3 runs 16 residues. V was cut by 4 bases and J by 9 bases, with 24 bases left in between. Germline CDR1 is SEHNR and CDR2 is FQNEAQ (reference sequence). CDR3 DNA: TGTGCCAGCAGCTCAGACCTTAGTTTCGATACGAAGGCCCAGTACTTC. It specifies CASSSDLSFDTKAQYF.

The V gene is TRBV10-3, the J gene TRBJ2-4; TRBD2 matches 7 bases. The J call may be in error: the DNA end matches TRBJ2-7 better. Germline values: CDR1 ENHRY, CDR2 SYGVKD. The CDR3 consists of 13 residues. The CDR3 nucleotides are TGTGCCATCACGTCGCGGGAGAGCTACGAGCAGTACTTC. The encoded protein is CAITSRESYEQYF.

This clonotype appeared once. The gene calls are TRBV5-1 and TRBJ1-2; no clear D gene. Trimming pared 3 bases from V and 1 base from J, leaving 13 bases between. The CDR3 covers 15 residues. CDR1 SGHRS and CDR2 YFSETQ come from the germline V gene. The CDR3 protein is CASSSPPPRNYGYTF. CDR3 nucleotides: TGCGCCAGCAGCTCGCCTCCCCCGCGTAACTATGGCTACACCTTC.

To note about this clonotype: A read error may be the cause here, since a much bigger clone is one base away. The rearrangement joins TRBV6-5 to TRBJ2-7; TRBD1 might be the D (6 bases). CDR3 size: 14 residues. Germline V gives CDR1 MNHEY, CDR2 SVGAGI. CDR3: CASSYGGRSYERYF. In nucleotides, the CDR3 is TGTGCCAGCAGTTACGGGGGCAGGTCCTACGAGCGGTACTTC.